A single sample gave rise to the 19 T cell receptor beta chains below, sequenced in a study of T cells in Graves' hyperthyroidism and ophthalmopathy. The source material, RNA transcripts, was used to amplify TCR beta CDR3 regions. Researchers ran a first-round RT-PCR on the TCR CDR3 using the HTBI primer set. TCRdb reprocessed the multiplex PCR reads with MiXCR, giving one entry per CDR3 protein. The sample records about 380,000 distinct CDR3 sequences, 14% being singletons. Input material: blood. The receptors were sampled from a woman aged 55-70 years with Graves' hyperthyroidism.

This clonotype was counted only a few times. This chain uses TRBV4-2 with TRBJ2-1; 11 bases align to TRBD2. The germline CDR1 and CDR2 sequences are LGHNA and YNFKEQ. V gave up 4 bases and J gave up 7 bases; unmatched junction bases: 12. This CDR3 is built from 17 residues. CDR3 protein: CASSPGEGTSGFNEQFF. In nucleotides, the CDR3 is TGTGCCAGCAGCCCTGGAGAAGGGACTAGCGGATTTAATGAGCAGTTCTTC.

This clonotype was seen many times. CDR3 region: CASSLTSSYNEQFF. For the CDR3, the DNA is TGCGCCAGCAGCTTGACTAGCTCCTACAATGAGCAGTTCTTC. The genes are TRBV5-1 and TRBJ2-1; D is possibly TRBD2 (5 bases). The V gene lost 1 base and the J gene lost 0 bases, with 5 bases spanning the gap. This CDR3 has 14 residues. CDR1 and CDR2 (germline): SGHRS, YFSETQ.

The rearrangement joins TRBV27 to TRBJ2-3; the match to TRBD2 covers 7 bases. CDR3 length: 14 amino acids. The V segment lost 4 bases and the J segment 3 bases; nucleotides outside the gene matches: 4. CDR1 and CDR2 (germline): MNHEY, SMNVEV (reference sequence). The CDR3 protein is CASSSLGGTDTQYF. As DNA, the CDR3 is TGTGCCAGCAGTTCCCTGGGAGGGACAGATACGCAGTATTTT.

This clonotype has ten or more counts. The V call is TRBV3-1, the J call TRBJ2-7; perhaps TRBD2 as D (5 bases). This CDR3 is built from 14 residues. Germline-derived CDR1 and CDR2 are LGHDT and YNNKEL (reference sequence). Between the trimmed V and J ends, which lost 1 base and 0 bases, there was a span of 7 bases. This CDR3 reads CASSQAGLSYEQYF. The DNA of the CDR3 is TGTGCCAGCAGCCAAGCTGGACTCTCCTACGAGCAGTACTTC.

This clonotype appeared many times. This chain links TRBV6-1 with TRBJ2-3, with 13 bases matching TRBD2. V was clipped by 5 bases and J by 5 bases; unmatched bases: 7. This CDR3 has 16 residues. Germline CDR1 is MNHNS and CDR2 is SASEGT. The CDR3 loop is CASSSQTSGRIDTQYF. CDR3 in DNA: TGTGCCAGCAGTTCCCAGACTAGCGGGAGGATAGATACGCAGTATTTT.

Many counts were recorded for this clonotype. The chain uses TRBV7-3 and TRBJ2-1; TRBD2 matches at 11 bases. V was pared by 6 bases and J by 8 bases, with 9 bases of the junction left unmatched. Per germline, CDR1 SGHTA and CDR2 FQGTGA. This CDR3 comprises 15 residues. CDR3 region: CASRVTSGSEYEQFF. The CDR3 DNA is TGTGCCAGCAGAGTTACTAGCGGGAGTGAATATGAGCAGTTCTTC.

This clonotype was found many times. The chain employs TRBV12-3 or TRBV12-4 and TRBJ2-2; TRBD1 aligns across 9 bases. The length of the CDR3 is 18 residues. The V and J ends lost 0 bases and 4 bases, in that order; junction bases with no gene match: 9. The CDR3 sequence is CASSLALGRQGGTGELFF. CDR3 bases: TGTGCCAGCAGTTTAGCGCTGGGGAGACAGGGGGGCACCGGGGAGCTGTTTTTT.

V and J are TRBV4-1 and TRBJ1-1, with 10 bases matching TRBD1. CDR3 length: 16 amino acids. V gave up 0 bases and J gave up 6 bases; unmatched junction bases: 7. CDR1 and CDR2 (germline): MGHRA, YSYEKL. As DNA, the CDR3 is TGCGCCAGCAGCCAAGACCCACGACAGGGGGCCTCTGAAGCTTTCTTT. Residues: CASSQDPRQGASEAFF.

J is TRBJ2-7 and V is TRBV12-3 or TRBV12-4; 8 nucleotides align to TRBD2. Unmatched junction bases numbered 10, after V lost 6 bases and J lost 6 bases. The CDR3 spans 14 residues. The CDR3 region is CASSLGTAGGEQYF. CDR3 coding DNA: TGTGCCAGCAGCCTCGGGACGGCGGGGGGCGAGCAGTACTTC.

This clonotype was counted ten times or more. V gene TRBV20-1 combines with J gene TRBJ2-7; 13 bases are shared with TRBD2. The CDR3 runs 13 residues. From germline, CDR1 is DFQATT and CDR2 SNEGSKA (reference sequence). After removal of 6 bases from V and 9 bases from J, the junction contained 8 bases not matched to a gene. DNA for the CDR3: TGCAGTGCGTGGACTAGCGGGAGCCGAGGGCAGTACTTC. Its protein product is CSAWTSGSRGQYF.

This clonotype was counted a few times. One base away lies a much larger clone, so this may be a sequencing read error. This chain links TRBV28 with TRBJ2-5; D may be TRBD1 (6 bases). V lost 6 bases, J lost 6 bases, and 14 bases lay in between. The CDR3 has 13 residues. Germline V gives CDR1 MDHEN, CDR2 SYDVKM. The CDR3 sequence: CASRGTGWKTQYF. The DNA of the CDR3 is TGTGCCAGCAGGGGAACAGGGTGGAAGACCCAGTACTTC.

As concerns this clonotype: Relative to the germline gene, one junction end is altered; a read error may explain this. J is TRBJ2-1 and V is TRBV20-1, with a possible D match to TRBD2 (6 bases). This CDR3 comprises 10 residues. Germline CDR1 reads DFQATT; CDR2 reads SNEGSKA (reference sequence). The CDR3 is CSPYRDSLLF. The CDR3 bases are TGCAGTCCTTACCGGGACTCCCTCCTCTTC.

This clonotype was seen at least ten times. The rearrangement uses TRBV11-3 and TRBJ2-7; TRBD2 matches at 8 bases. Germline CDR1 is SGHNT and CDR2 is YENEEA. Trimming removed 5 bases from V and 2 bases from J; junction bases left unmatched: 8. This CDR3 has 15 amino acids. CDR3 DNA sequence: TGTGCCAGCAGCCCCCACGGGGGGGTCCCCTACGAGCAGTACTTC. This encodes CASSPHGGVPYEQYF.

A few counts support this clonotype. The chain couples TRBV4-1 to TRBJ2-1, with 9 bases lining up with TRBD2. With 0 bases clipped from V and 7 bases from J, the junction kept 7 bases outside the gene matches. The CDR3 is 16 amino acids. The germline V gene encodes CDR1 MGHRA and CDR2 YSYEKL. CDR3 coding DNA: TGCGCCAGCAGCCAAGATAACCTAGCGGGAATGAATGAGCAGTTCTTC. It is translated as CASSQDNLAGMNEQFF.

This clonotype was detected many times. The chain uses TRBV7-9 and TRBJ1-1; D is uncertain. The V gene lost 8 bases and the J gene lost 3 bases, with 13 bases spanning the gap. This CDR3 region has 13 residues. Germline V gives CDR1 SEHNR, CDR2 FQNEAQ (reference sequence). CDR3 residues: CASAPIGYTEAFF. CDR3 DNA: TGTGCCAGCGCGCCCATCGGCTACACTGAAGCTTTCTTT.

This clonotype came up many times. The chain is built from TRBV7-9 and TRBJ2-1; perhaps TRBD1 as D (5 bases). The CDR3 contains 15 residues. Germline CDR1 and CDR2: SEHNR and FQNEAQ (reference sequence). Trimming removed 2 bases at V and 8 bases at J, with 16 bases between. The CDR3: CASSLSRAHTDEQFF. The DNA for the CDR3 is TGTGCCAGCAGCTTATCCAGGGCCCACACGGATGAGCAGTTCTTC.

This clonotype was seen more than once but under ten times. V gene TRBV6-1 combines with J gene TRBJ1-5, with unresolved D. This CDR3 contains 16 residues. Germline assignment: CDR1 MNHNS and CDR2 SASEGT. Trimming stripped 1 base from V and 4 bases from J, with 14 bases between. The CDR3 coding sequence is TGTGCCAGCAGTGAAGGGGTCGTTTCTCCGAATCAGCCCCAGCATTTT. Protein product: CASSEGVVSPNQPQHF.

A few counts support this clonotype. The chain links TRBV20-1 to TRBJ2-3, with 9 bases that match TRBD1. Germline CDR1 and CDR2: DFQATT and SNEGSKA (reference sequence). Losses at the gene ends were 6 bases for V and 1 base for J; bases not matched to a gene: 8. This CDR3 is built from 15 residues. CDR3 amino acids: CSANPRDRGTDTQYF. The CDR3 coding sequence is TGCAGTGCGAATCCTCGGGACAGGGGCACAGATACGCAGTATTTT.

This clonotype has a count of ten or more. The chain carries TRBV11-2 and TRBJ1-2; D remains unclear. Germline V gives CDR1 SGHAT, CDR2 FQNNGV. The V gene lost 1 base and the J gene lost 4 bases, with 10 bases spanning the gap. The CDR3 extends over 14 amino acids. CDR3 DNA: TGTGCCAGCAGCTTAGCCCCAGCCCCCTATGGCTACACCTTC. The encoded protein is CASSLAPAPYGYTF.